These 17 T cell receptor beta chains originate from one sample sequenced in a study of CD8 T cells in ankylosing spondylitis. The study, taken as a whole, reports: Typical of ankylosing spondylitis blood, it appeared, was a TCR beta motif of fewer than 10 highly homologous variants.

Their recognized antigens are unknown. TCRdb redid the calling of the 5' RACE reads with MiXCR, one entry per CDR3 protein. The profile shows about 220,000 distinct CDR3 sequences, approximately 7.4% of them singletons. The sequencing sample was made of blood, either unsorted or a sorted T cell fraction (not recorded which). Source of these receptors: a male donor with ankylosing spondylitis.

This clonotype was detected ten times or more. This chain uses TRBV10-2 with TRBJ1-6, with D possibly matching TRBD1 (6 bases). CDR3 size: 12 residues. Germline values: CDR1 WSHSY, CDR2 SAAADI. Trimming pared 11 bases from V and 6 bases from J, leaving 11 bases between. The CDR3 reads CAATGSNSPLHF. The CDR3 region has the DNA TGCGCCGCCACAGGGAGTAATTCACCCCTCCACTTT.

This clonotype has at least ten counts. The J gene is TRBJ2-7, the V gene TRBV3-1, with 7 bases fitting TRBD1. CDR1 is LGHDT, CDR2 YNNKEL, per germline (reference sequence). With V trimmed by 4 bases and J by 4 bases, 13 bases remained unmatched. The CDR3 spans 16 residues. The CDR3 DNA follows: TGTGCCAGCAGCCGAACCCCCCGCGACAGGGCTTACGAGCAGTACTTC. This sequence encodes CASSRTPRDRAYEQYF.

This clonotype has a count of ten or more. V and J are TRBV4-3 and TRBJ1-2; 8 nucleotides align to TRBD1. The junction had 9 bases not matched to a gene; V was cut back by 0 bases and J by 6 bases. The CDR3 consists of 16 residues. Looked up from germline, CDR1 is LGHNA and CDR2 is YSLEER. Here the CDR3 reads CASSQDTSGQGDGYTF. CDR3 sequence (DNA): TGCGCCAGCAGCCAAGACACCAGCGGACAGGGAGATGGCTACACCTTC.

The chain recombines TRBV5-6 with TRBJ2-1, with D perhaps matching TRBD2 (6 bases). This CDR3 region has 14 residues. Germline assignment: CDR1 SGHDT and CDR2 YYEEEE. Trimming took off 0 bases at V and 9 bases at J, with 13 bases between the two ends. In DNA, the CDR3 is TGTGCCAGCAGCTTGGGGATAGCGGCATCTGAGCAGTTCTTC. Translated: CASSLGIAASEQFF.

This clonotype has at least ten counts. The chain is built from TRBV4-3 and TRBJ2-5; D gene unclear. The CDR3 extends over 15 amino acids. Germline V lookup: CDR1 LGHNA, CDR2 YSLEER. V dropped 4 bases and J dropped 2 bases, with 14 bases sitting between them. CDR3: CASSRILAKQETQYF. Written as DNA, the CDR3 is TGCGCCAGCAGCCGCATCCTGGCTAAACAAGAGACCCAGTACTTC.

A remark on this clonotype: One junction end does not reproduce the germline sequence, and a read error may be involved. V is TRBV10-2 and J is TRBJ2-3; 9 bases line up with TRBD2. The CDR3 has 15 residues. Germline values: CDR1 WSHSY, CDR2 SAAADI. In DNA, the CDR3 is TGCACCAGCAGTGAAGCGGGAGGACGCACAGATACGCAGTATTTT. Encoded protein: CTSSEAGGRTDTQYF.

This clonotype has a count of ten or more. CDR3 in amino acids: CASSLGSLPYEQYF. CDR3 sequence (DNA): TGTGCCAGCAGCTTAGGTAGTCTCCCCTACGAGCAGTACTTC. This rearrangement joins TRBV11-2 to TRBJ2-7, with D hard to call. Trimming shortened V by 1 base and J by 2 bases, and 9 bases separated the two germline ends. Looked up from germline, CDR1 is SGHAT and CDR2 is FQNNGV. This CDR3 has 14 amino acids. Together with reference TRBV11-2 and TRBJ2-7, the CDR3 gives the full variable domain: EAGVAQSPRYKIIEKRQSVAFWCNPISGHATLYWYQQILGQGPKLLIQFQNNGVVDDSQLPKDRFSAERLKGVDSTLKIQPAKLEDSAVYLCASSLGSLPYEQYFGPGTRLTVT.

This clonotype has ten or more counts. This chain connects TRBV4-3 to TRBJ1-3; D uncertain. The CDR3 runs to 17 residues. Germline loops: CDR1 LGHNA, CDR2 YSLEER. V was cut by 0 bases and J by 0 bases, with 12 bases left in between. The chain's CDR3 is CASSQDGPPASGNTIYF. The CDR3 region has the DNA TGCGCCAGCAGCCAAGATGGACCGCCAGCCTCTGGAAACACCATATATTTT.

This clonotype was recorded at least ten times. CDR3 DNA: TGTGCCAGCAGCCGGATGCGTATACAGGGCTCCGGGGAGCTGTTTTTT. Translated: CASSRMRIQGSGELFF. The genes are TRBV6-2 or TRBV6-3 and TRBJ2-2; tentatively, D is TRBD1 (6 bases). The CDR3 consists of 16 residues. Trimming left V 6 bases short and J 6 bases short, with 20 bases between. CDR1 and CDR2 from the germline V gene are MNHEY and SVGEGT.

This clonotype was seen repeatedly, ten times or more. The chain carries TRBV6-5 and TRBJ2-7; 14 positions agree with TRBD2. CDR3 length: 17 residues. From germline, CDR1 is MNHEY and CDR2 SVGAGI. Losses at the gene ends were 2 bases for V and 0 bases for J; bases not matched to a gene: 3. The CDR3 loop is CASSYRTSGGSSYEQYF. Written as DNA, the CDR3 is TGTGCCAGCAGTTACCGGACTAGCGGGGGGAGCTCCTACGAGCAGTACTTC.

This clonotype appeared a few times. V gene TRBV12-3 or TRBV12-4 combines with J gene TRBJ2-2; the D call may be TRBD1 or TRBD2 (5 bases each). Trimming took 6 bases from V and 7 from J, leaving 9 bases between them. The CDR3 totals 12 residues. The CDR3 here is CASSSGLGELFF. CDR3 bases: TGTGCCAGCAGCTCGGGGCTCGGGGAGCTGTTTTTT.

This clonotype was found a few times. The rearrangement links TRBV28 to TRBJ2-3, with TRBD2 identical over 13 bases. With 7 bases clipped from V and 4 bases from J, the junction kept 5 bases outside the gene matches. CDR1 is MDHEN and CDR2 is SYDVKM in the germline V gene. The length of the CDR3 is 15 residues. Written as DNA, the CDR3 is TGTGCCAGCAAGGGGACTAGCGGGATTGCAGATACGCAGTATTTT. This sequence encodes CASKGTSGIADTQYF. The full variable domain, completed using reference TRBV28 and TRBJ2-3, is DVKVTQSSRYLVKRTGEKVFLECVQDMDHENMFWYRQDPGLGLRLIYFSYDVKMKEKGDIPEGYSVSREKKERFSLILESASTNQTSMYLCASKGTSGIADTQYFGPGTRLTVL.

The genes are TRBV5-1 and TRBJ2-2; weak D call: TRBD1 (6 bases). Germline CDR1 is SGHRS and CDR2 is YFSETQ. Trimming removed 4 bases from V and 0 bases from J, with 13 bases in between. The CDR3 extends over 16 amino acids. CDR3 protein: CASSLIGQPNTGELFF. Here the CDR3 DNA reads TGCGCCAGCAGCCTCATCGGACAGCCGAACACCGGGGAGCTGTTTTTT.

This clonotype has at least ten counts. CDR3 amino acids: CASSYQDSWSPLHF. DNA for the CDR3: TGTGCCAGCAGTTATCAGGACTCATGGTCACCCCTCCACTTT. The chain is built from TRBV6-2 or TRBV6-3 and TRBJ1-6; D unclear. The CDR3 runs 14 residues. Trimming removed 3 bases at V and 10 bases at J, with 13 bases between. The germline CDR1 and CDR2 sequences are MNHEY and SVGEGT.

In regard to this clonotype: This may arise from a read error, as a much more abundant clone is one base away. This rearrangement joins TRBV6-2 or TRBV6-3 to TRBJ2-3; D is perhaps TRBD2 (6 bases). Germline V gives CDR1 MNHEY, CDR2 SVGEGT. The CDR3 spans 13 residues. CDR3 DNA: TGTGCCAGCAGTTACACTAGCACAGATACGCAGAATTTT. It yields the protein CASSYTSTDTQNF.

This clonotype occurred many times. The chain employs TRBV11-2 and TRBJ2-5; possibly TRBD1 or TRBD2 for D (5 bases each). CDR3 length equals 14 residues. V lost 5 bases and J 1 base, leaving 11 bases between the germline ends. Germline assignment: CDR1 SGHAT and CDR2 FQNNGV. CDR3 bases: TGTGCCAGCAGCGGGGGAAGGATCCAAGAGACCCAGTACTTC. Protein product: CASSGGRIQETQYF.

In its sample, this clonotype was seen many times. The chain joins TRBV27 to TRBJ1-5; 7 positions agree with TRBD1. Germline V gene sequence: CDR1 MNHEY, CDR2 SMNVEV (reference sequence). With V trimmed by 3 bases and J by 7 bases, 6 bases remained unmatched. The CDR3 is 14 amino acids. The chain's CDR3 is CASSFRQGHQPQHF. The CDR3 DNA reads TGTGCCAGCAGTTTTAGACAGGGCCACCAGCCCCAGCATTTT.